Listed here are 14 T cell receptor beta chains from one sample, sequenced in a study of tumor-infiltrating lymphocytes in primary liver carcinoma (dated by TCRdb to the late 2010s). Total RNA and DNA were co-extracted from 20-30 mg of bulk tissue with the AllPrep DNA/RNA mini kit, without cell sorting. Sequencing instrument: Illumina HiSeq 2500. Starting from approximately 460 ng total RNA, TCRbeta-specific cDNA was produced by reverse transcription with a constant-region primer and ProtoScript II reverse transcriptase. TCRbeta libraries were built with three nested multiplex PCR rounds, a slightly modified ARM-PCR procedure. Each of the first two PCR rounds ran for 9 to 10 cycles using multiplex TRBV1-TRBV30 forward primers together with a Cbeta reverse primer. Using fastp at Q25 and MiXCR, TCRdb reprocessed the public reads and kept productive beta chains. Identical CDR3 protein sequences are pooled into one entry, listed with their most common genes and DNA. The sample profile shows 80,000 or so distinct CDR3 sequences; 71% of them were found once. The ten largest make up roughly 15% of the sample.

Sequencing used liver tumor tissue from sampling region 4. The cell subset or site label here, explained by the study, means: tumor region T4, right-lateral pole. Receptors originate from a woman aged 55-70 years with primary liver carcinoma and hepatitis B virus infection.

A note on this clonotype: Relative to the germline gene, one junction end is altered; a read error may explain this. This chain joins TRBV29-1 and TRBJ2-5; tentatively, D is TRBD1 or TRBD2 (6 bases each). The CDR3 consists of 15 residues. Germline CDR1 reads SQVTM; CDR2 reads ANQGSEA. CDR3 amino acids: CSVEGGTRAQETRYF. For the CDR3, the DNA is TGCAGCGTGGAAGGGGGGACACGGGCCCAAGAGACCCGGTACTTC.

About this clonotype itself: The junction departs from germline at one end; a sequencing error may be responsible. CDR3 sequence: CASSRAGGTDTQYF. For the CDR3, the DNA is TGTGCGAGCAGCCGGGCAGGGGGCACAGATACACAGTATTTT. The rearrangement uses TRBV6-5 and TRBJ2-3; 8 bases line up with TRBD1. The CDR3 has 14 residues. Germline values: CDR1 MNHEY, CDR2 SVGAGI.

This clonotype occurred a few times. The rearrangement uses TRBV27 and TRBJ2-3; no reliable D call. The V and J ends lost 6 bases and 2 bases respectively, with 9 bases between them. The germline V gene has CDR1 MNHEY and CDR2 SMNVEV (reference sequence). The CDR3 spans 13 residues. CDR3 in DNA: TGTGCCAGCAGCCTAACTTCCACAGATACGCAGTATTTT. This gives the protein CASSLTSTDTQYF.

Details on this clonotype: A junction boundary mismatches the germline segment, possibly from a read error. The chain is built from TRBV6-5 and TRBJ2-1; the D gene is possibly TRBD1 (6 bases). The germline V gene encodes CDR1 MNHEY and CDR2 SVGAGI. The CDR3 contains 15 residues. CDR3: CASSHGQPTYNELFF. The DNA for the CDR3 is TGTGCCAGCAGTCACGGACAGCCAACCTACAATGAGCTGTTCTTC.

With regard to this clonotype: This may be a read error: a much more frequent sequence differs by one nucleotide. The CDR3 DNA reads as TGTGCCAGCAGTGACACACTAGCGGGAGATGTCGGGGAGATGTTTTTT. Translated: CASSDTLAGDVGEMFF. V usage is TRBV6-4 and J usage is TRBJ2-2; TRBD2 matches 11 bases. The CDR3 runs to 16 residues. Germline CDR1 reads MRHNA; CDR2 reads SNTAGT.

About this clonotype itself: The junction shows a germline mismatch at one end, possibly a read error. The V gene is TRBV6-5, the J gene TRBJ2-7; 8 bases line up with TRBD2. CDR1 is MNHEY and CDR2 is SVGAGI in the germline V gene. The CDR3 sequence is 14 residues long. This chain's CDR3 is CASSSGLEGGKQYF. CDR3 nucleotide sequence: TGTGCCAGCAGCTCGGGACTAGAGGGAGGAAAGCAGTATTTC.

Remarks on this clonotype: This CDR3 is missing its conserved last phenylalanine or tryptophan, likely due to a read error. The chain combines TRBV7-8 with TRBJ2-1; a possible D gene is TRBD2 (6 bases). The CDR3 extends over 16 amino acids. V lost 5 bases and J lost 8, with 22 bases in between. The V gene's germline CDR1 is SGHVS and CDR2 FQNEAQ. The CDR3 sequence is CASSPGRLSFYYEQFL. CDR3 sequence (DNA): TGTGCCAGCAGCCCCGGGAGACTATCCTTTTACTATGAGCAGTTCTTG.

The rearrangement joins TRBV4-1 to TRBJ2-7, with unresolved D. Germline values: CDR1 MGHRA, CDR2 YSYEKL. The CDR3 length is 15 residues. The V end lost 3 bases, the J end lost 8 bases, and 20 bases lay between the germline ends. CDR3 nucleotide sequence: TGCGCCAGCAGCCAGTCTAACCGAAGAAATTACAAGCAGTACTTC. Amino acids: CASSQSNRRNYKQYF.

This clonotype occurred many times. The V gene is TRBV6-1, the J gene TRBJ2-2; 7 positions agree with TRBD2. Germline CDR1 and CDR2: MNHNS and SASEGT. The CDR3 extends over 14 amino acids. J gave up 4 bases and V 3 bases, and 2 bases lay outside the gene matches. CDR3 protein: CASSEASGTGELFF. The DNA for the CDR3 is TGTGCCAGCAGTGAGGCTAGCGGCACCGGGGAGCTGTTTTTT.

Turning to this clonotype: Mismatch with germline at one junction end may stem from a read error. The chain recombines TRBV5-1 with TRBJ2-1; 9 bases agree with TRBD2. The CDR3 is made up of 14 amino acids. Looked up from germline, CDR1 is SGHRS and CDR2 is YFSETQ. CDR3 bases: TGCACCAGCAGCGTTAGCGGGAGTAGGAATGAGCAGTTCTTC. Protein sequence: CTSSVSGSRNEQFF.

Concerning this clonotype: A much larger clone differs from this one at a single base, so this may be a read error. The V and J genes are TRBV11-1 and TRBJ2-1; D unresolved. Germline-derived CDR1 and CDR2 are SGHAT and FQDESV (reference sequence). The CDR3 is made up of 16 amino acids. The DNA of the CDR3 is TGTGCCAGCAGTTTAGCTGCGCACCGGAGCTACAATGAGCAGCTCTTC. This encodes CASSLAAHRSYNEQLF.

As regards this clonotype: One junction end disagrees with the germline gene, perhaps due to a read error. This rearrangement joins TRBV5-1 to TRBJ1-6; 7 positions agree with TRBD1. Germline lookup yields CDR1 SGHRS and CDR2 YFSETQ. This CDR3 region has 15 residues. The CDR3: CASNQDRIENSLLHF. The CDR3 coding sequence is TGCGCTAGCAACCAGGACAGGATAGAGAATTCACTCCTCCACTTT.

With regard to this clonotype: This clone may be a read error of a much larger clone one base away. Lacking the conserved final phenylalanine or tryptophan, this CDR3 likely reflects a read error. This chain joins TRBV30 and TRBJ1-2, with 10 bases that match TRBD1. The CDR3 is made up of 16 amino acids. CDR1 and CDR2 (germline): GTSNPN, SVGIG (reference sequence). V lost 0 bases and J lost 4; bases outside the gene matches: 8. This CDR3 reads CAWSVRVRDRGYGYTL. The CDR3 DNA reads TGTGCCTGGAGTGTACGAGTCCGGGACAGGGGCTATGGCTACACCTTA.

About this clonotype: Germline is not matched at one junction end, which may reflect a read error. The V gene is TRBV14, the J gene TRBJ2-1; the D gene is possibly TRBD1 (6 bases). CDR3 length equals 13 residues. Germline CDR1 and CDR2: SGHDN and FVKESK. CDR3 sequence: CAGSQRGTGEQFF. CDR3 bases: TGTGCCGGCAGCCAAAGGGGGACGGGTGAACAGTTCTTC.